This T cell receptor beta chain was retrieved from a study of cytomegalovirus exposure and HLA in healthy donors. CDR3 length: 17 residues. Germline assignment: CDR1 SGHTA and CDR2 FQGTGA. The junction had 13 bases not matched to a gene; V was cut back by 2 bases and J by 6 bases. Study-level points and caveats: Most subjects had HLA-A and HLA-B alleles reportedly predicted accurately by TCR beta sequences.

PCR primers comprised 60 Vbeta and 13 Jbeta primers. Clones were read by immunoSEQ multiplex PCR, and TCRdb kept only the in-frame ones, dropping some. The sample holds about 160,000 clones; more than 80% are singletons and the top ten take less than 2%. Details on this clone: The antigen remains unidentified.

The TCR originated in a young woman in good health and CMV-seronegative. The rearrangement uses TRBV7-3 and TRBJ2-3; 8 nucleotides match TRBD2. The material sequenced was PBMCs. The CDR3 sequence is CASSLALSGGTGDTQYF. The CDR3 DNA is TGTGCCAGCAGCTTAGCGCTAAGCGGGGGAACTGGGGATACGCAGTATTTT.